One and the same sample provided the 16 T cell receptor beta chains below, sequenced in a study of T cell changes during pregnancy in multiple sclerosis. Produced via immunoSEQ multiplex PCR; TCRdb's table is partial and in-frame only. The sample lists 45,000 or so clones; 91% were seen once. The sample here was CD8+ T cells from peripheral blood mononuclear cells, taken after pregnancy. These receptors came from a female donor with multiple sclerosis, enrolled in a pregnancy study.

The chain uses TRBV21-1 and TRBJ2-1; whether TRBD2, the table's D call, matches the DNA was not checked. TRBV21-1 is a listed pseudogene. The CDR3 has 18 residues. The CDR3 bases are TGTGCCAGCAGCAAACTAGCGGGAGTGCGAGGGGGGGGGAATGAGCAGTTCTTC. Its translation: CASSKLAGVRGGGNEQFF.

This clone was observed once. This sequence joins TRBV7-6 and TRBJ1-1; maybe TRBD1 (5 bases). CDR1 SGHVS and CDR2 FNYEAQ come from the germline V gene. The CDR3 length is 15 residues. V shed 4 bases and J shed 3 bases, with 15 bases lying between them. The CDR3 nucleotides read TGTGCCAGCAGCTGGAGGGGCAGGGAGGACACTGAAGCTTTCTTT. Protein: CASSWRGREDTEAFF.

This clone occurred once. The rearrangement joins TRBV5-6 to TRBJ1-2, with 8 nucleotides matching TRBD1. V shed 6 bases and J 4 bases; nucleotides not matched to a gene: 8. This CDR3 contains 14 residues. Germline assignment: CDR1 SGHDT and CDR2 YYEEEE. The CDR3 coding sequence is TGTGCCAGCACCCCGACAGGGGTAGGCTATGGCTACACCTTC. Protein sequence: CASTPTGVGYGYTF.

This rearrangement joins TRBV2 to TRBJ1-2, with 8 nucleotides matching TRBD1. Germline values: CDR1 SNHLY, CDR2 FYNNEI. The CDR3 covers 12 residues. The ends lost 6 bases at V and 13 bases at J; junction bases unmatched: 10. The chain's CDR3 is CASRADRAGVTF. In DNA, the CDR3 is TGTGCCAGCAGGGCGGACAGGGCGGGGGTCACCTTC.

This clone was recorded a few times. The V and J genes are TRBV9 and TRBJ2-7; the D is unclear. Trimming took off 0 bases at V and 0 bases at J, with 7 bases between the two ends. This CDR3 has 14 residues. Germline-derived CDR1 and CDR2 are SGDLS and YYNGEE. CDR3 sequence: CASSVVPSSYEQYF. DNA of the CDR3: TGTGCCAGCAGCGTAGTTCCCAGCTCCTACGAGCAGTACTTC.

This CDR3 reads CASSSGTGMLNEQFF. In DNA form, the CDR3 reads TGTGCCAGCAGCTCCGGGACAGGGATGTTAAATGAGCAGTTCTTC. The rearrangement links TRBV7-6 to TRBJ2-1; 9 nucleotides match TRBD1. From germline, CDR1 is SGHVS and CDR2 FNYEAQ. Trimming took 4 bases from V and 7 from J; bases not matched to a gene: 8. This CDR3 is built from 15 residues.

The V gene is TRBV10-3, the J gene TRBJ1-4; 7 bases line up with TRBD1. The CDR3 sequence is 15 residues long. With V trimmed by 2 bases and J by 3 bases, 3 bases remained unmatched. Germline V gene data show CDR1 as ENHRY and CDR2 as SYGVKD. DNA of the CDR3: TGTGCCATCAGTGAGACCACAGGGGCTAATGAAAAACTGTTTTTT. Encoded protein: CAISETTGANEKLFF.

The chain employs TRBV7-8 and TRBJ2-3; 9 bases agree with TRBD2. With 4 bases clipped from V and 2 bases from J, the junction kept 16 bases outside the gene matches. CDR3 length: 19 residues. Germline-derived CDR1 and CDR2 are SGHVS and FQNEAQ. For the CDR3, the DNA is TGTGCCAGCAGCTCGCCGGGACTAGCTGACGCTCGACTCACAGATACGCAGTATTTT. This codes for CASSSPGLADARLTDTQYF.

The chain combines TRBV5-4 with TRBJ1-1; D unclear. Trimming cost V 5 bases and J 3 bases, with 11 bases left between them. The CDR3 is made up of 13 amino acids. Per the germline V gene, CDR1 is SGHNT and CDR2 is YYREEE (reference sequence). The CDR3, as DNA: TGTGCCAGCAGACCGCCCTTAGACACTGAAGCTTTCTTT. Its translation: CASRPPLDTEAFF.

This clone turned up a few times. This rearrangement joins TRBV14 to TRBJ1-1; D is possibly TRBD1 (6 bases). The germline V and J ends were trimmed by 7 bases and 6 bases, with 15 bases remaining between them. The CDR3 covers 13 residues. CDR1 SGHDN and CDR2 FVKESK come from the germline V gene. The CDR3 protein is CASTRTEMAEAFF. The DNA for the CDR3 is TGTGCCAGCACCAGGACAGAAATGGCTGAAGCTTTCTTT. Supplemented by reference TRBV14 and TRBJ1-1, the full variable domain reads EAGVTQFPSHSVIEKGQTVTLRCDPISGHDNLYWYRRVMGKEIKFLLHFVKESKQDESGMPNNRFLAERTGGTYSTLKVQPAELEDSGVYFCASTRTEMAEAFFGQGTRLTVV.

The chain couples TRBV27 to TRBJ2-2, with TRBD2 identical over 12 bases. Trimming at V came to 2 bases and at J to 5 bases, leaving 9 bases not matched to a gene. CDR3 length equals 18 residues. CDR1 is MNHEY and CDR2 is SMNVEV in the germline V gene (reference sequence). The CDR3 is CASSLTSGGRLRTGELFF. As DNA, the CDR3 is TGTGCCAGCAGTTTAACTAGCGGGGGGAGATTAAGGACCGGGGAGCTGTTTTTT.

The chain uses TRBV27 and TRBJ2-5; TRBD2 agrees at 12 bases. The length of the CDR3 is 15 residues. Trimming at V came to 4 bases and at J to 5 bases, leaving 5 bases not matched to a gene. From germline, CDR1 is MNHEY and CDR2 SMNVEV (reference sequence). CDR3 residues: CASSSGLAGRETQYF. CDR3 nucleotide sequence: TGTGCCAGCAGTTCCGGACTAGCGGGGCGGGAGACCCAGTACTTC.

The rearrangement links TRBV2 to TRBJ1-5; D not resolved. The CDR3 runs to 12 residues. Germline V gene sequence: CDR1 SNHLY, CDR2 FYNNEI. Trimming shortened V by 6 bases and J by 6 bases, and 9 bases separated the two germline ends. CDR3 bases: TGTGCCAGCAGCTTTCTACGTCAGCCCCAGCATTTT. This translates into CASSFLRQPQHF.

V gene TRBV27 combines with J gene TRBJ2-3; possible D gene TRBD1, 5 bases. The CDR3 sequence is 14 residues long. The germline gives CDR1 MNHEY, CDR2 SMNVEV (reference sequence). The germline V and J ends were trimmed by 6 bases and 3 bases, with 13 bases remaining between them. The CDR3 DNA reads as TGTGCCAGCAGAATAGGGGCCCGAACAGATACGCAGTATTTT. This encodes CASRIGARTDTQYF.

V usage is TRBV5-1 and J usage is TRBJ2-7, with TRBD2 as a possible D gene (5 bases). The CDR3 is made up of 15 amino acids. Trimming took off 0 bases at V and 0 bases at J, with 10 bases between the two ends. Germline V CDR1 and CDR2: SGHRS, YFSETQ. This chain's CDR3 is CASSLEASISYEQYF. The CDR3 coding sequence is TGCGCCAGCAGCTTGGAGGCTAGCATCTCCTACGAGCAGTACTTC. The whole variable domain, filled in from reference TRBV5-1 and TRBJ2-7, reads KAGVTQTPRYLIKTRGQQVTLSCSPISGHRSVSWYQQTPGQGLQFLFEYFSETQRNKGNFPGRFSGRQFSNSRSEMNVSTLELGDSALYLCASSLEASISYEQYFGPGTRLTVT.

This clone was recorded only once. The chain links TRBV6-5 to TRBJ2-1, with D unresolved. V lost 6 bases and J 6 bases, leaving 15 bases between the germline ends. This CDR3 has 14 residues. Germline lookup yields CDR1 MNHEY and CDR2 SVGAGI. The CDR3 nucleotides read TGTGCCAGCAGCCTCGCCAACAGCCGCAATGAGCAGTTCTTC. It yields the protein CASSLANSRNEQFF.